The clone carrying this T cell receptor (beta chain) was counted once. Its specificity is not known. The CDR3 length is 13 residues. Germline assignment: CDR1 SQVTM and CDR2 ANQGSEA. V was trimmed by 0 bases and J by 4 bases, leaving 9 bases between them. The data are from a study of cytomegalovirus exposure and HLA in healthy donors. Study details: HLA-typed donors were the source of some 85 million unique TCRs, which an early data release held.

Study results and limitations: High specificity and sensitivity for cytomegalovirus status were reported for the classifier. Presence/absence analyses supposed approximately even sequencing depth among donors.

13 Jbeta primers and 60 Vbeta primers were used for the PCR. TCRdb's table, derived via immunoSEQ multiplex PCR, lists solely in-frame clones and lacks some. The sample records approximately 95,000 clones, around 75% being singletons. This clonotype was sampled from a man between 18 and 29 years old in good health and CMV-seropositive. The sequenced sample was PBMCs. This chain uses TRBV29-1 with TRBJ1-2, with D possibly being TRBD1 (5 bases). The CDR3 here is CSVEDDQGYGYTF. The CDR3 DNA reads TGCAGCGTTGAAGATGACCAGGGCTATGGCTACACCTTC.